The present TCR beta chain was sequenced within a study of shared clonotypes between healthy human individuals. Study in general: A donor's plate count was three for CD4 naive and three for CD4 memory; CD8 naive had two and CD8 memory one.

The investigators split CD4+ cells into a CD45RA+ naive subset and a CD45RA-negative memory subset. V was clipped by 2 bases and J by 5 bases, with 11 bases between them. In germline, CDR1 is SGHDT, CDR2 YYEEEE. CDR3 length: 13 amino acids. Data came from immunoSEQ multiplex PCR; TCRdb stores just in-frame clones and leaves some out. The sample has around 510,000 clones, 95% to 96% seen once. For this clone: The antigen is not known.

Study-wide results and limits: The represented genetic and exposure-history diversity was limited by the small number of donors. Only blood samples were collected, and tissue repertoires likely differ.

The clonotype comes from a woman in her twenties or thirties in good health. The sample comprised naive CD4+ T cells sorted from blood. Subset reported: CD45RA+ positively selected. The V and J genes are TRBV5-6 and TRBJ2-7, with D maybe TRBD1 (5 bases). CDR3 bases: TGTGCCAGCAGCTTTGCAGGGTCGGACGAGCAGTACTTC. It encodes CASSFAGSDEQYF. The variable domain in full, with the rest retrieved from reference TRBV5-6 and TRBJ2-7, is DAGVTQSPTHLIKTRGQQVTLRCSPKSGHDTVSWYQQALGQGPQFIFQYYEEEERQRGNFPDRFSGHQFPNYSSELNVNALLLGDSALYLCASSFAGSDEQYFGPGTRLTVT.